This paragraph reports one T cell receptor beta chain. Its antigen is still unknown. After 5'RACE with constant-segment primers, TCR alpha and TCR beta cDNA libraries carrying sample barcodes and UMIs were obtained. TCRdb ran MiXCR on the 5' RACE reads and lists one entry per CDR3 protein. This sample has around 320,000 distinct CDR3 sequences; about 13% occur once, and the top ten carry around a fifth. This sample stems from a study of T-cell memory formation after mild COVID-19. Findings and limits, study-wide: Clones contracting across day 15 to 85 had a balanced CD4/CD8 profile; later expanding clones leaned CD4+.

Germline V gives CDR1 SGHAT, CDR2 FQDESV (reference sequence). The V and J ends lost 5 bases and 2 bases, in that order; junction bases with no gene match: 7. CDR3 length equals 15 residues. The chain has TRBV11-1 and TRBJ2-3; TRBD1 aligns across 7 bases. Source material: PBMCs or a T cell subset sorted from them (not recorded which). The sequence was collected from a man aged 18 to 29 who had mild COVID-19 (a few samples of this study predate the infection). Cell type and time point are not known. DNA for the CDR3: TGTGCCAGCAGCCAGTCGACAGGGACCACAGATACGCAGTATTTT. Translated: CASSQSTGTTDTQYF.